This T cell receptor (beta chain) was sequenced in a study of blood T cell repertoires in COVID-19. The CDR3 totals 14 residues. V gave up 8 bases and J gave up 1 base; unmatched junction bases: 3. CDR1 is LGHDT and CDR2 is YNNKEL in the germline V gene (reference sequence). Original handling: By means of reference gene primer amplification, nucleated cell counts were estimated. Profiled with immunoSEQ multiplex PCR; TCRdb holds only in-frame clones, not every one. V, J and clone size were drawn from that table, and D and trimming were deduced from the DNA. The sample records fewer than 300,000 clones, around four fifths being singletons.

The clonotype was recovered from an elderly man with acute or convalescent COVID-19. Input material: peripheral blood. The chain has TRBV3-1 (or the pseudogene TRBV3-2) and TRBJ2-5, with 11 bases identical to TRBD2. For the CDR3, the DNA is TGTGCCAGCGGGACTAGCGGACTCCAAGAGACCCAGTACTTC. It encodes CASGTSGLQETQYF.